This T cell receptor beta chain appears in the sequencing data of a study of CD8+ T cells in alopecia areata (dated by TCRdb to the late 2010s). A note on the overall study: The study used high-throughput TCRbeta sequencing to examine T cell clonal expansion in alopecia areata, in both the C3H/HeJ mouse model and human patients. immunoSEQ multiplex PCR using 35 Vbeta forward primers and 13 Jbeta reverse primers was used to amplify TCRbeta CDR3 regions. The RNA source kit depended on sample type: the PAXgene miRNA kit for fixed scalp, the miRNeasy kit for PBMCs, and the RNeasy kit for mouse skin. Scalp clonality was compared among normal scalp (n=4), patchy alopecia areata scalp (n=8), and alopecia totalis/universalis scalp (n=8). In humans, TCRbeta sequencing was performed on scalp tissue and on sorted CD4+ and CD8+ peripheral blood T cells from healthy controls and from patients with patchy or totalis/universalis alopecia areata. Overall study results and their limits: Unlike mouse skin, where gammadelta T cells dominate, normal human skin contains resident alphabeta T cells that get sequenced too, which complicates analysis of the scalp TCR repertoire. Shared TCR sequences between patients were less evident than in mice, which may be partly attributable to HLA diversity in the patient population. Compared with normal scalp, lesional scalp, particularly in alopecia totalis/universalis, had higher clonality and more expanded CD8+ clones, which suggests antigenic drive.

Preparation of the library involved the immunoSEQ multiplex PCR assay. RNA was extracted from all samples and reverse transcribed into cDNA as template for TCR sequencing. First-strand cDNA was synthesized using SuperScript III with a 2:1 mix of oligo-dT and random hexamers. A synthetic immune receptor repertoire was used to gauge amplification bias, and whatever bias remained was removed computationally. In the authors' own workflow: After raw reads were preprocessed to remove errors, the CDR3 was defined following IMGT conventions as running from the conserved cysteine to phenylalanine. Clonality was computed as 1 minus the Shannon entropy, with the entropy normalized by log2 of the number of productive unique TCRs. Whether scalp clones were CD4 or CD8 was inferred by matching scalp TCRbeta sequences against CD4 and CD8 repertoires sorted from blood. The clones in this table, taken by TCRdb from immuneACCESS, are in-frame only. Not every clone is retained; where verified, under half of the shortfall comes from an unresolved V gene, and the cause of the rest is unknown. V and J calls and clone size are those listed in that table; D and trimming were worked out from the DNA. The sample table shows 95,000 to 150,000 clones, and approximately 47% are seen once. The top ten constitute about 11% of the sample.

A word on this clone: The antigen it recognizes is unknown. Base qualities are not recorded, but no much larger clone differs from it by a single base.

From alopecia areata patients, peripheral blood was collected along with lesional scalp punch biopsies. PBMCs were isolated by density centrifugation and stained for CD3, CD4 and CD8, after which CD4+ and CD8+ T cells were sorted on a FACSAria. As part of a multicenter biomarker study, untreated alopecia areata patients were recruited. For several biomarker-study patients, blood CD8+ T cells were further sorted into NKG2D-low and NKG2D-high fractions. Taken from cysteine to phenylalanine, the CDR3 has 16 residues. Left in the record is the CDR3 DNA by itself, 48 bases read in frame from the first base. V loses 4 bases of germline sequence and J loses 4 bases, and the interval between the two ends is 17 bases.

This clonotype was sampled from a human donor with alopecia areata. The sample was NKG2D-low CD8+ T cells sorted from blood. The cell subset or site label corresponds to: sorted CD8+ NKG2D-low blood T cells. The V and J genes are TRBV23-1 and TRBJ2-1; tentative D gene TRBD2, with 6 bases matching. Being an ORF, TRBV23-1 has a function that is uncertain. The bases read TGCGCCAGCAGTCGCAATCCGGGACTTCTTTACAATGAGCAGTTCTTC. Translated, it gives CASSRNPGLLYNEQFF.